The clone carrying this T cell receptor beta chain registers medium-sized by frequency. Its antigen remains unknown. The data belong to a study of T cell clusters in autoimmune cytopenias. Points from the study as a whole: Physiological T cell clusters of healthy donors were apparently absent in primary autoimmune cytopenia patients. Healthy donors had roughly 3.3-fold more exclusive TRB clusters than active autoimmune hepatitis patients. No experiment has yet validated the function of the T cell clusters defined in silico.

Each sample's input was roughly 270 ng genomic DNA, some 38,000 genome equivalents. Germline CDR1 is SGHRS and CDR2 is YFSETQ. The CDR3 is made up of 15 amino acids. TRB rearrangements were amplified by touch-down multiplex PCR with mixed TRB-A/B primers. TCRdb processed the multiplex PCR reads again and assigns one entry to each CDR3 protein, with no DNA. This sample's clone table lists about 5,100 distinct CDR3 sequences. The same sample was also used in a study of T cell repertoires in aging, cancer and after chemotherapy.

The sequence derives from a human donor in good health. Sequences were obtained from peripheral blood. This chain connects TRBV5-1 to TRBJ2-2. CDR3 in amino acids: CASSLQYEDAGELFF.